This TCR beta chain was identified in a study of metastatic and nonmetastatic thyroid tumors. Study-wide context: Repertoires were compared across blood and tumor or nodule tissue from malignant and benign thyroid patients.

V gave up 2 bases and J gave up 5 bases, with 22 bases separating them. Germline loops: CDR1 GTSNPN, CDR2 SVGIG (reference sequence). The CDR3 loop spans 17 amino acids. Overall study results and limits: It was reportedly found that TCR beta diversity was significantly higher in malignant thyroid tumors than in benign nodules, a difference seen in both blood and tumor samples.

In the study's own analysis: Built for papillary thyroid cancer, a distant-metastasis classifier drew on CDR3 differences across clinicopathological groups. TCRdb re-analyzed the PCR reads through MiXCR. In this record, the V and J calls reflect TCRdb's handling and not the investigators' own analysis. The sample yields about 15,000 clones, roughly 26% seen once. Concerning this clone itself: Its antigen remains unknown.

Thyroid surgery took place with no prior treatment in any patient. This clonotype was obtained from a female donor with papillary thyroid cancer or a benign thyroid nodule (not recorded which). Some clones in this sample may be carry-over from other donors' samples. Sequenced: tumor tissue. The J gene is TRBJ1-5, the V gene TRBV30, with D uncertain. This chain's CDR3 is CAWSRPTKAVNHQPQHF. The CDR3, as DNA: TGTGCCTGGAGTCGGCCCACTAAAGCCGTGAACCATCAGCCCCAGCATTTT.